These 32 T cell receptor beta chains share one sample of origin, sequenced in a study of T cells in Graves' hyperthyroidism and ophthalmopathy. Amplification of TCR beta CDR3 regions used RNA as the template. HTBI primers were employed in a first-round RT-PCR of the TCR CDR3. One entry per CDR3 protein results from TCRdb running MiXCR on the multiplex PCR reads. The sample has 650,000 to 800,000 distinct CDR3 sequences, 45% seen once. The sample was peripheral blood or thyroid tissue (not recorded which). These receptors came from an adult man with Graves' disease, either hyperthyroidism or ophthalmopathy (not recorded which).

The chain is built from TRBV29-1 and TRBJ1-5, with TRBD1 matching over 9 bases. The CDR3 contains 14 residues. Looked up from germline, CDR1 is SQVTM and CDR2 is ANQGSEA. The J segment lost 3 bases and the V segment lost 5 bases, leaving 5 bases of the junction unmatched. This CDR3 reads CSVRDRASNQPQHF. CDR3 nucleotide sequence: TGCAGCGTTAGGGACAGGGCCTCCAATCAGCCCCAGCATTTT.

The chain couples TRBV6-5 to TRBJ1-3; a weak D match, TRBD1 (6 bases). CDR1 and CDR2 (germline): MNHEY, SVGAGI. The CDR3 loop spans 15 amino acids. With 0 bases removed from V and 1 base from J, the gap between germline ends came to 7 bases. The CDR3 here is CASSYSGGSGNTIYF. CDR3 in DNA: TGTGCCAGCAGTTACTCAGGGGGATCTGGAAACACCATATATTTT.

This clonotype was seen many times. This chain connects TRBV7-2 to TRBJ1-5, with a weak D call TRBD1 (5 bases). The CDR3 length is 15 residues. CDR1 is SGHTA, CDR2 FQGNSA, per germline. Trimming shortened V by 3 bases and J by 3 bases, and 12 bases separated the two germline ends. For the CDR3, the DNA is TGTGCCAGCAGCTTGTCCAGGGATGTCAATCAGCCCCAGCATTTT. It codes for CASSLSRDVNQPQHF.

CDR3 in DNA: TGCAGCGCAGACAGGGGCCTCTCTGGGGCCAACGTCCTGACTTTC. Its protein is CSADRGLSGANVLTF. The chain links TRBV29-1 to TRBJ2-6; 8 nucleotides line up with TRBD1. Germline CDR1 and CDR2: SQVTM and ANQGSEA. J was trimmed by 0 bases and V by 7 bases; bases with no gene match: 5. This CDR3 region has 15 residues. The complete variable domain, with remaining parts taken from reference TRBV29-1 and TRBJ2-6, reads SAVISQKPSRDICQRGTSLTIQCQVDSQVTMMFWYRQQPGQSLTLIATANQGSEATYESGFVIDKFPISRPNLTFSTLTVSNMSPEDSSIYLCSADRGLSGANVLTFGAGSRLTVL.

The J gene is TRBJ1-4, the V gene TRBV7-8; tentative D call: TRBD1 (6 bases). Germline-derived CDR1 and CDR2 are SGHVS and FQNEAQ. The CDR3 has 14 residues. V shed 5 bases and J shed 8 bases, with 15 bases lying between them. The CDR3 protein is CASSQEEGGEKLFF. The CDR3, as DNA: TGTGCCAGCAGCCAAGAAGAAGGGGGAGAAAAACTGTTTTTT.

This chain connects TRBV29-1 to TRBJ1-2; D might be TRBD1 (6 bases). The CDR3 runs to 10 residues. Trimming shortened V by 6 bases and J by 11 bases, and 13 bases separated the two germline ends. CDR1 SQVTM and CDR2 ANQGSEA come from the germline V gene. CDR3 DNA: TGCAGCGTGAGGACAGAATTTTACACCTTC. Its translation: CSVRTEFYTF.

The table lists this clonotype with many counts. The chain combines TRBV7-3 with TRBJ1-6; unclear D gene. The CDR3 consists of 13 residues. Germline-derived CDR1 and CDR2 are SGHTA and FQGTGA. Between the trimmed V and J ends, which lost 3 bases and 7 bases, there was a span of 7 bases. The CDR3, as DNA: TGTGCCAGCAGCTTGTGGTGGAATTCACCCCTCCACTTT. Protein: CASSLWWNSPLHF.

In its sample, this clonotype was seen many times. This sequence joins TRBV25-1 and TRBJ1-2; the match to TRBD1 covers 7 bases. Per germline, CDR1 MGHDK and CDR2 SYGVNS. The ends lost 3 bases at V and 7 bases at J; junction bases unmatched: 8. The CDR3 consists of 14 residues. The CDR3 DNA reads as TGTGCCAGCAGTGATCCCTTGACAGGGAGTGGCTACACCTTC. It yields the protein CASSDPLTGSGYTF.

There are many counts of this clonotype. CDR3: CASSLVGGDGNSPLHF. CDR3 nucleotides: TGCGCCAGCAGCTTGGTGGGGGGGGATGGTAATTCACCCCTCCACTTT. This chain links TRBV5-1 with TRBJ1-6; a weak D match, TRBD1 (5 bases). V was shortened by 0 bases and J by 6 bases, with 13 bases between the two germline ends. The CDR3 length is 16 residues. Germline CDR1 SGHRS, CDR2 YFSETQ.

The V gene is TRBV12-3 or TRBV12-4, the J gene TRBJ2-7; the D is unclear. V gave up 3 bases and J gave up 2 bases, with 8 bases separating them. The CDR3 has 13 residues. This CDR3 reads CASSFGATYEQYF. The CDR3 region has the DNA TGTGCCAGCAGTTTCGGTGCTACCTACGAGCAGTACTTC.

The chain is built from TRBV7-9 and TRBJ2-7; D not certain. This CDR3 contains 14 residues. Trimming pared 4 bases from V and 0 bases from J, leaving 10 bases between. Per the germline V gene, CDR1 is SEHNR and CDR2 is FQNEAQ (reference sequence). The CDR3 sequence is CASSSGFNSYEQYF. CDR3 bases: TGTGCCAGCAGCTCCGGCTTTAACTCCTACGAGCAGTACTTC.

This chain links TRBV6-4 with TRBJ1-6, with D hard to call. The V gene's germline CDR1 is MRHNA and CDR2 SNTAGT. The CDR3 sequence is 15 residues long. V was shortened by 0 bases and J by 7 bases, with 10 bases between the two germline ends. CDR3 loop: CASSDSTGNNSPLHF. The CDR3 coding sequence is TGTGCCAGCAGTGACTCGACCGGGAACAATTCACCCCTCCACTTT.

V is TRBV11-2 and J is TRBJ1-2; 9 positions agree with TRBD1. The CDR3 length is 15 residues. Germline trimming cut 5 bases from V and 8 bases from J; bases unmatched to any gene: 12. CDR1 SGHAT and CDR2 FQNNGV come from the germline V gene. This CDR3 is CASSLVRDRVRGYTF. CDR3 sequence (DNA): TGTGCCAGCAGCCTTGTCCGGGACAGGGTGCGAGGCTACACCTTC.

This clonotype was seen repeatedly, ten times or more. The chain couples TRBV7-8 to TRBJ2-5; 11 bases are a match to TRBD2. The CDR3 contains 15 residues. CDR1 is SGHVS, CDR2 FQNEAQ, per germline. V trimming: 5 bases; J trimming: 2 bases; junction bases outside the gene matches: 4. The DNA for the CDR3 is TGTGCCAGCAGCGGCCGACTAGCGGGACAAGAGACCCAGTACTTC. Translated: CASSGRLAGQETQYF.

The chain has TRBV7-3 and TRBJ1-5; D perhaps matches TRBD1 (5 bases). Germline CDR1 reads SGHTA; CDR2 reads FQGTGA. The length of the CDR3 is 13 residues. Written as DNA, the CDR3 is TGTGCTAGTAAGGGAGGGGACAATCAGCCCCAGCATTTT. Protein sequence: CASKGGDNQPQHF. The variable domain in full, completed from reference TRBV7-3 and TRBJ1-5, reads GAGVSQTPSNKVTEKGKYVELRCDPISGHTALYWYRQSLGQGPEFLIYFQGTGAADDSGLPNDRFFAVRPEGSVSTLKIQRTERGDSAVYLCASKGGDNQPQHFGDGTRLSIL.

This clonotype was observed many times. The chain combines TRBV6-5 with TRBJ2-5, with D tentatively TRBD1 (6 bases). Germline values: CDR1 MNHEY, CDR2 SVGAGI. V was trimmed by 5 bases and J by 3 bases, leaving 10 bases between them. The CDR3 is made up of 13 amino acids. CDR3 nucleotides: TGTGCCAGCAGTGATTACAGGGAAGAGACCCAGTACTTC. Protein product: CASSDYREETQYF.

This clonotype has just a few counts. This chain links TRBV20-1 with TRBJ1-2; 7 bases align to TRBD1. The germline V gene has CDR1 DFQATT and CDR2 SNEGSKA (reference sequence). V shed 0 bases and J 6 bases; nucleotides not matched to a gene: 10. CDR3 length: 15 amino acids. CDR3 DNA: TGCAGTGCTAGAGAGCGGACAGGTCCTCTTCATGGCTACACCTTC. Protein: CSARERTGPLHGYTF.

The rearrangement uses TRBV6-1 and TRBJ1-6; D may be TRBD1 (6 bases). This CDR3 comprises 15 residues. Germline CDR1 MNHNS, CDR2 SASEGT. The germline V and J ends were trimmed by 2 bases and 9 bases, with 14 bases remaining between them. The CDR3 region is CASSETGLIGSPLHF. The CDR3 DNA is TGTGCCAGCAGTGAAACAGGGTTAATAGGTTCACCCCTCCACTTT.

In its sample, this clonotype was seen many times. The chain has TRBV7-8 and TRBJ1-6, with TRBD1 as a possible D gene (5 bases). Per the germline V gene, CDR1 is SGHVS and CDR2 is FQNEAQ. V dropped 8 bases and J dropped 7 bases, with 9 bases sitting between them. The CDR3 contains 12 residues. The CDR3 coding sequence is TGTGCCAGCCAACACAGGAATTCACCCCTCCACTTT. Amino acids: CASQHRNSPLHF.

This clonotype was recorded at least ten times. The rearrangement joins TRBV2 to TRBJ1-5, with D hard to call. CDR1 is SNHLY and CDR2 is FYNNEI in the germline V gene. The CDR3 is 15 residues long. The V end was cut by 3 bases, the J end by 1 base, with 10 bases between. The DNA for the CDR3 is TGTGCCAGCAGTGAGGAGGGAATAAGCAATCAGCCCCAGCATTTT. Protein sequence: CASSEEGISNQPQHF. Combining the CDR3 with reference TRBV2 and TRBJ1-5 gives the whole variable domain EPEVTQTPSHQVTQMGQEVILRCVPISNHLYFYWYRQILGQKVEFLVSFYNNEISEKSEIFDDQFSVERPDGSNFTLKIRSTKLEDSAMYFCASSEEGISNQPQHFGDGTRLSIL.

The chain is built from TRBV20-1 and TRBJ2-7, with D tentatively TRBD1 (5 bases). CDR1 DFQATT and CDR2 SNEGSKA come from the germline V gene (reference sequence). V dropped 3 bases and J dropped 3 bases, with 9 bases sitting between them. CDR3 length: 12 amino acids. In DNA form, the CDR3 reads TGCAGTGCTAGCAGCGACAGCTACGAGCAGTACTTC. It translates to CSASSDSYEQYF.

This clonotype showed up many times. This chain links TRBV25-1 with TRBJ1-5; D unresolved. This CDR3 spans 13 amino acids. Trimming pared 3 bases from V and 9 bases from J, leaving 12 bases between. CDR1 is MGHDK, CDR2 SYGVNS, per germline. The CDR3 sequence is CASSDGRVGPQHF. CDR3 coding DNA: TGTGCCAGCAGTGATGGACGGGTAGGGCCCCAGCATTTT.

The sample holds many counts of this clonotype. The chain uses TRBV10-2 and TRBJ1-6; D gene unclear. Trimming left V 4 bases short and J 7 bases short, with 8 bases between. Germline V gene sequence: CDR1 WSHSY, CDR2 SAAADI. This CDR3 is built from 13 residues. Here the CDR3 reads CASSGTINSPLHF. CDR3 nucleotide sequence: TGCGCCAGCAGTGGGACGATAAATTCACCCCTCCACTTT.

Turning to this clonotype: Relative to the germline gene, one junction end is altered; a read error may explain this. In DNA form, the CDR3 reads TGCGCCAGCAGAGGACTAGGCTTAAATCAGCCCCAGCATTTT. It specifies CASRGLGLNQPQHF. The J gene is TRBJ1-5, the V gene TRBV7-9, with no clear D. CDR1 and CDR2 from the germline V gene are SEHNR and FQNEAQ (reference sequence). The length of the CDR3 is 14 residues.

In its sample, this clonotype was seen a few times. V usage is TRBV20-1 and J usage is TRBJ1-6; tentative D call: TRBD1 (6 bases). The CDR3 contains 15 residues. Germline V gene lookup returns CDR1 DFQATT and CDR2 SNEGSKA (reference sequence). Trimming left V 0 bases short and J 9 bases short, with 15 bases between. The CDR3 DNA reads TGCAGTGCTAGAGATATGGCCGGGGGCAGTTCACCCCTCCACTTT. It is translated as CSARDMAGGSSPLHF.

Only a few counts were recorded for this clonotype. The genes are TRBV7-2 and TRBJ1-1; D is ambiguous. V gave up 8 bases and J gave up 5 bases, with 15 bases separating them. CDR1 is SGHTA, CDR2 FQGNSA, per germline. This CDR3 is 13 amino acids long. For the CDR3, the DNA is TGTGCCAGCTATCGACCGCAGGCGACTGAAGCTTTCTTT. Translating gives CASYRPQATEAFF.

J is TRBJ1-1 and V is TRBV12-5; a possible D gene is TRBD1 (6 bases). Trimming pared 7 bases from V and 1 base from J, leaving 13 bases between. The CDR3 loop spans 14 amino acids. The germline gives CDR1 LGHNT, CDR2 FRNRAP. In DNA, the CDR3 is TGTGCTAGTGTTCAGGGGTTACAGAACACTGAAGCTTTCTTT. It is translated as CASVQGLQNTEAFF.

Only a few counts were recorded for this clonotype. The genes are TRBV20-1 and TRBJ1-5, with D unclear. V lost 3 bases and J lost 6, with 18 bases in between. In germline, CDR1 is DFQATT, CDR2 SNEGSKA (reference sequence). The CDR3 loop spans 15 amino acids. The CDR3 spells CSASTTEARGQPQHF. The DNA of the CDR3 is TGCAGTGCTAGCACTACCGAGGCTCGGGGTCAGCCCCAGCATTTT.

The chain carries TRBV10-3 and TRBJ1-6, with a weak D call TRBD1 (5 bases). CDR3 length: 17 residues. V lost 10 bases, J lost 3 bases, and 22 bases lay in between. CDR1 is ENHRY, CDR2 SYGVKD, per germline. CDR3 in DNA: TGTGCCAGCACCAACCTTGGGGGGGTAGGCTATAATTCACCCCTCCACTTT. Translating gives CASTNLGGVGYNSPLHF.

The gene calls are TRBV29-1 and TRBJ2-7, with 8 bases fitting TRBD1. The CDR3 covers 13 residues. Germline V gives CDR1 SQVTM, CDR2 ANQGSEA. Losses at the gene ends were 7 bases for V and 2 bases for J; bases not matched to a gene: 7. The CDR3 sequence: CSAGQGLPYEQYF. As DNA, the CDR3 is TGCAGCGCAGGACAGGGATTGCCCTACGAGCAGTACTTC.

The table lists this clonotype with a count of one. The chain joins TRBV11-2 to TRBJ2-7; TRBD2 matches at 8 bases. Germline loops: CDR1 SGHAT, CDR2 FQNNGV. The CDR3 loop spans 14 amino acids. J lost 2 bases, V lost 8 bases, and 8 bases had no gene match. CDR3 DNA: TGTGCCAGCTCCAGAGCGGGAGTAGCCTACGAGCAGTACTTC. Protein product: CASSRAGVAYEQYF.

The chain is built from TRBV27 and TRBJ2-7, with 8 bases fitting TRBD1. The CDR3 is made up of 12 amino acids. V trimming: 6 bases; J trimming: 5 bases; junction bases outside the gene matches: 3. Germline V gene lookup returns CDR1 MNHEY and CDR2 SMNVEV (reference sequence). The CDR3 coding sequence is TGTGCCAGCAGGACAGGGGATAACGAGCAGTACTTC. Protein product: CASRTGDNEQYF.